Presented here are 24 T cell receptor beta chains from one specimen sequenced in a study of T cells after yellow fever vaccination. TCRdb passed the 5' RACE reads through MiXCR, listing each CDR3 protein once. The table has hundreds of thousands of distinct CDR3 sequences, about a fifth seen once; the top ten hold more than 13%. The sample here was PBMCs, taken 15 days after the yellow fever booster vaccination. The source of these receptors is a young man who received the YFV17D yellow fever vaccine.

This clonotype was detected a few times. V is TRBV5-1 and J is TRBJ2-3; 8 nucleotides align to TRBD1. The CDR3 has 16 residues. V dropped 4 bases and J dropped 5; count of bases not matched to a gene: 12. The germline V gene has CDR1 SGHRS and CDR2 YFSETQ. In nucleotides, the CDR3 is TGCGCCAGCAGCCCCGTAGGACAGGGACCCGGAGATACGCAGTATTTT. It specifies CASSPVGQGPGDTQYF.

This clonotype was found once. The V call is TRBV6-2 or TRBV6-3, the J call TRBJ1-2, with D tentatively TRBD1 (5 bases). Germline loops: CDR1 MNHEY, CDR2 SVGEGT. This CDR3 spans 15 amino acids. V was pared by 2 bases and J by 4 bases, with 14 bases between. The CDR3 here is CASSYASGLSYGYTF. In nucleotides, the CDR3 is TGTGCCAGCAGTTACGCTTCGGGGCTTAGCTATGGCTACACCTTC.

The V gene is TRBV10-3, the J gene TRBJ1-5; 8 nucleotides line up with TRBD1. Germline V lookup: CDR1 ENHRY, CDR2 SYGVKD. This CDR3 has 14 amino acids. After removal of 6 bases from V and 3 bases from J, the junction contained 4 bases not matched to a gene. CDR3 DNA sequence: TGTGCCATCAGGAGGACAGGGTTCAATCAGCCCCAGCATTTT. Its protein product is CAIRRTGFNQPQHF.

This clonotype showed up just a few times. CDR3 protein: CASSLGDSGPYEQYF. CDR3 DNA sequence: TGTGCCAGCAGCTTAGGAGACAGCGGGCCCTACGAGCAGTACTTC. This chain joins TRBV7-9 and TRBJ2-7, with a possible D match to TRBD2 (6 bases). Germline V lookup: CDR1 SEHNR, CDR2 FQNEAQ (reference sequence). V gave up 1 base and J gave up 2 bases, with 12 bases separating them. This CDR3 contains 15 residues.

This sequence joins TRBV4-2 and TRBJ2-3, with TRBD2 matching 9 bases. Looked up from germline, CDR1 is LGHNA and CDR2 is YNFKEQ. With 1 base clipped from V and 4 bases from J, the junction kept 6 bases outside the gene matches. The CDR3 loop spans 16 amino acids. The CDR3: CASSQVAAGGPDTQYF. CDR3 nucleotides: TGTGCCAGCAGCCAAGTTGCGGCGGGAGGGCCAGATACGCAGTATTTT.

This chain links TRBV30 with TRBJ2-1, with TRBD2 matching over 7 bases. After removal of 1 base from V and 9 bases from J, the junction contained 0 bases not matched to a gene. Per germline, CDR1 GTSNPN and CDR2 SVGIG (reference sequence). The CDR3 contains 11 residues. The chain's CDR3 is CAWSAGGEQFF. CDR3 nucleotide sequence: TGTGCCTGGAGTGCGGGGGGTGAGCAGTTCTTC.

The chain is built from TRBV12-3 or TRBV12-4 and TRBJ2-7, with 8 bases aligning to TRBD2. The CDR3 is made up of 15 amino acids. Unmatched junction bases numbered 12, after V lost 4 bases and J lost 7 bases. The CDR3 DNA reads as TGTGCCAGCAGTTCGGGGGGGGGAGACGGGAGTGAGCAGTACTTC. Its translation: CASSSGGGDGSEQYF.

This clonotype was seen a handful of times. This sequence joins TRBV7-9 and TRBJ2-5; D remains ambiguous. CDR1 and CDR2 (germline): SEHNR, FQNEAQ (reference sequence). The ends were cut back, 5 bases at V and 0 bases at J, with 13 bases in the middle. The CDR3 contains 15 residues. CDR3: CASSPDPPHQETQYF. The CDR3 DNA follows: TGTGCCAGCAGCCCCGACCCGCCCCACCAAGAGACCCAGTACTTC.

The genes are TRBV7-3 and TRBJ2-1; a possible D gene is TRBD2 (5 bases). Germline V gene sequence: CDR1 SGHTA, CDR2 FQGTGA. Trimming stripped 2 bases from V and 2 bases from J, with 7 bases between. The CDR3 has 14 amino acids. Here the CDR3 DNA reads TGTGCCAGCAGCTTAGCGGGCACCTACAATGAGCAGTTCTTC. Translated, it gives CASSLAGTYNEQFF.

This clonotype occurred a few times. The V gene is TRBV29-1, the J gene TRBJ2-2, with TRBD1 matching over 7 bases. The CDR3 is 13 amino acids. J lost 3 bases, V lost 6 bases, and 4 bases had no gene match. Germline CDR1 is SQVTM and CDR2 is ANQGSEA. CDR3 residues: CSVRDSYTGELFF. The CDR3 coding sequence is TGCAGCGTCAGGGACAGCTACACCGGGGAGCTGTTTTTT.

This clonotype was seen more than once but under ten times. The CDR3 nucleotides are TGTGCCAGCAGTGACCTAGCGGATCCCTCCTACGAGCAGTACTTC. Translated: CASSDLADPSYEQYF. V is TRBV25-1 and J is TRBJ2-7; 7 bases map to TRBD2. CDR1 and CDR2 from the germline V gene are MGHDK and SYGVNS. The ends lost 3 bases at V and 0 bases at J; junction bases unmatched: 5. There are 15 residues in the CDR3.

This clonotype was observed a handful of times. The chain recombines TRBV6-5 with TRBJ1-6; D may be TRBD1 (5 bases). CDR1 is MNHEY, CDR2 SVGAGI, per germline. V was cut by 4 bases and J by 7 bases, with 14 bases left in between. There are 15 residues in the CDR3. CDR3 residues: CASSSSGLGNSPLHF. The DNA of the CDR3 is TGTGCCAGCAGTTCCTCGGGGCTGGGAAATTCACCCCTCCACTTT.

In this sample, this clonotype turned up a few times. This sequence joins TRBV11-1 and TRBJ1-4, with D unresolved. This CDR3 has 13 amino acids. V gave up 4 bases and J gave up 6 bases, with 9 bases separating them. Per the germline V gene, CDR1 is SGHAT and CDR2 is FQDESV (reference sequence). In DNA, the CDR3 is TGTGCCAGCAGCTCTGGGGAGCATGAAAAACTGTTTTTT. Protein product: CASSSGEHEKLFF.

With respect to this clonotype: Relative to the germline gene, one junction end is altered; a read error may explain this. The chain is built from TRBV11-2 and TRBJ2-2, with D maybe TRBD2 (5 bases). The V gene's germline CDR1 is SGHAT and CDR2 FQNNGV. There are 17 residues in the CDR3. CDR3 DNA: TGTGCCAGCACCTTAGATATTCGGAGCGGTAACACCGGGGAGCTGTTTTTT. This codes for CASTLDIRSGNTGELFF.

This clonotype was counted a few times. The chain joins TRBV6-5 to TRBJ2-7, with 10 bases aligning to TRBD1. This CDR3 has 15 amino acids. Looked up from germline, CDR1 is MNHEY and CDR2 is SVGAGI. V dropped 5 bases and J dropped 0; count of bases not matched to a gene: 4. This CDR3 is CASSHGQGVSYEQYF. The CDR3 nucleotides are TGTGCCAGCAGTCACGGACAGGGGGTCTCCTACGAGCAGTACTTC.

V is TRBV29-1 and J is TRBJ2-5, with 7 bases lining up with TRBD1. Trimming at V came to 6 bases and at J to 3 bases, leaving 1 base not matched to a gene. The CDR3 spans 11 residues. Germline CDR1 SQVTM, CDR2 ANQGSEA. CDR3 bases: TGCAGCGTGGGACAGAAAGAGACCCAGTACTTC. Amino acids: CSVGQKETQYF.

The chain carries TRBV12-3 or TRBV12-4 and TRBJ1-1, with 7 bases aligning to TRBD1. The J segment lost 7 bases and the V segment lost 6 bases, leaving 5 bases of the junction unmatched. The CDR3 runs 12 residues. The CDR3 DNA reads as TGTGCCAGCAGCCCCGGGACAGTTGAAGCTTTCTTT. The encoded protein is CASSPGTVEAFF.

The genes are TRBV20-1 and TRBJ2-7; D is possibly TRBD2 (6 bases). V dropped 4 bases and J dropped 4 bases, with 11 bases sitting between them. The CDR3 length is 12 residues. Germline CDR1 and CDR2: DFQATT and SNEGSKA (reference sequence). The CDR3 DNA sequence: TGCAGTGCTACGACTAGTTTATACGAGCAGTACTTC. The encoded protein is CSATTSLYEQYF.

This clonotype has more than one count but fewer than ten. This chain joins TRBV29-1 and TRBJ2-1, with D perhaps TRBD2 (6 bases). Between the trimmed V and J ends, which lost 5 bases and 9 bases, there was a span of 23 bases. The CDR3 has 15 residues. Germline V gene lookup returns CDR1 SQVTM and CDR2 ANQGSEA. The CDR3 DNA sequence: TGCAGCGTTACCGGGCGGGATGCTACGCGGGGTGAGCAGTTCTTC. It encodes CSVTGRDATRGEQFF.

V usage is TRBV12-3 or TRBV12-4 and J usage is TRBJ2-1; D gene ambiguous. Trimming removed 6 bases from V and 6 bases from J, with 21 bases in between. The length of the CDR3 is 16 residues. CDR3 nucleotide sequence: TGTGCCAGCAGGGCCAGCGTGACCGTTCTATCCAATGAGCAGTTCTTC. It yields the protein CASRASVTVLSNEQFF.

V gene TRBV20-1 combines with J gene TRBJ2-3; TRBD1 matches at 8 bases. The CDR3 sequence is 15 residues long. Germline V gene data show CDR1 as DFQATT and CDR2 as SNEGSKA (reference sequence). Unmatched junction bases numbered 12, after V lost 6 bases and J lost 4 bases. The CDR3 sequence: CSAMPGQARADTQYF. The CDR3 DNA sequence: TGCAGTGCGATGCCGGGACAGGCACGCGCAGATACGCAGTATTTT.

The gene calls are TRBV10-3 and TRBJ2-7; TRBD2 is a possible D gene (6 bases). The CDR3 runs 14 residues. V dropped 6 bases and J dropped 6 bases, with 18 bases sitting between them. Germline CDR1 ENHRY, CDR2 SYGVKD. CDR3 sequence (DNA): TGTGCCATCAGGGAGGACTACCGTGTCGCCGAGCAGTACTTC. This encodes CAIREDYRVAEQYF.

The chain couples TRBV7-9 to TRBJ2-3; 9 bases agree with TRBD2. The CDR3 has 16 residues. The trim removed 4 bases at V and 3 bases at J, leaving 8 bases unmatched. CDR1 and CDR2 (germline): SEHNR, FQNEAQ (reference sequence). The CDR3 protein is CASSSLAGEVTDTQYF. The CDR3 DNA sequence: TGTGCCAGCAGCTCCTTAGCGGGAGAAGTGACAGATACGCAGTATTTT.

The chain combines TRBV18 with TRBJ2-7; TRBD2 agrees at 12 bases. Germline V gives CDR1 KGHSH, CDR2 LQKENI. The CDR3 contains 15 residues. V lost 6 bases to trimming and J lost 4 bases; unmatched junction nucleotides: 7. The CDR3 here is CASSLTSGRMYEQYF. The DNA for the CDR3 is TGTGCCAGCTCCCTTACTAGCGGGAGGATGTACGAGCAGTACTTC.